Each of the 16 T cell receptor beta chains below was sequenced from the same sample in a study of early T cells in non-severe SARS-CoV-2 infection. TCRdb itself ran the 5' RACE reads through MiXCR, one entry per CDR3 protein. The sample records about 46,000 distinct CDR3 sequences, approximately 9.4% being singletons. Source material: whole blood. These receptors originate from an adult who was a healthcare worker with PCR-confirmed SARS-CoV-2 infection or an uninfected control (not recorded which).

This sequence joins TRBV9 and TRBJ1-2; no clear D. This CDR3 region has 15 residues. Trimming removed 4 bases from V and 4 bases from J, with 17 bases in between. Germline-derived CDR1 and CDR2 are SGDLS and YYNGEE. CDR3 in amino acids: CASSPWAIQAYGYTF. In DNA, the CDR3 is TGTGCCAGCAGCCCCTGGGCGATTCAGGCCTATGGCTACACCTTC.

V is TRBV28 and J is TRBJ1-1; D gene ambiguous. V dropped 1 base and J dropped 0 bases, with 6 bases sitting between them. In germline, CDR1 is MDHEN, CDR2 SYDVKM. The length of the CDR3 is 14 residues. The CDR3 DNA is TGTGCCAGCAGTTTATTACAGTTGAACACTGAAGCTTTCTTT. This sequence encodes CASSLLQLNTEAFF.

This clonotype was seen many times. The chain carries TRBV6-5 and TRBJ2-1, with a weak D call TRBD2 (6 bases). Germline CDR1 and CDR2: MNHEY and SVGAGI. Between the trimmed V and J ends, which lost 8 bases and 2 bases, there was a span of 13 bases. The CDR3 has 14 residues. The chain's CDR3 is CASGVRGPYNEQFF. Here the CDR3 DNA reads TGTGCCAGCGGGGTGCGGGGACCCTACAATGAGCAGTTCTTC.

This clonotype has more than one count but fewer than ten. J is TRBJ2-3 and V is TRBV28, with D unclear. Germline CDR1 and CDR2: MDHEN and SYDVKM. The ends were cut back, 5 bases at V and 4 bases at J, with 19 bases in the middle. This CDR3 has 16 residues. CDR3 nucleotide sequence: TGTGCCAGCAGTCCTTCCCTGTTTTCGCCCCCAGATACGCAGTATTTT. Its protein is CASSPSLFSPPDTQYF.

This clonotype has ten or more counts. The chain links TRBV3-1 to TRBJ2-1; 7 bases are shared with TRBD2. Looked up from germline, CDR1 is LGHDT and CDR2 is YNNKEL (reference sequence). J was trimmed by 12 bases and V by 5 bases; bases with no gene match: 19. The CDR3 has 16 residues. For the CDR3, the DNA is TGTGCCAGCAGCTCAGTGGGCCGGGGACTACGGCAGGGGCAGTTCTTC. Translation gives CASSSVGRGLRQGQFF.

This rearrangement joins TRBV20-1 to TRBJ1-2; 8 bases are a match to TRBD1. Germline trimming cut 0 bases from V and 7 bases from J; bases unmatched to any gene: 13. The CDR3 is 16 amino acids. Germline V gives CDR1 DFQATT, CDR2 SNEGSKA (reference sequence). The CDR3: CSARDSVGRGPFGYTF. The CDR3 region has the DNA TGCAGTGCTAGAGATTCTGTAGGCAGGGGGCCGTTTGGCTACACCTTC.

This clonotype was detected only a few times. The V call is TRBV3-1, the J call TRBJ2-1; 10 bases are shared with TRBD1. Germline CDR1 LGHDT, CDR2 YNNKEL (reference sequence). Trimming took 4 bases from V and 7 from J; bases not matched to a gene: 7. This CDR3 is built from 15 residues. The CDR3: CASSRDRGGRNEQFF. Written as DNA, the CDR3 is TGTGCCAGCAGCCGGGACAGGGGTGGTAGAAATGAGCAGTTCTTC.

The table lists this clonotype with many counts. J is TRBJ2-1 and V is TRBV2; 9 bases are shared with TRBD2. The germline V gene encodes CDR1 SNHLY and CDR2 FYNNEI. V shed 2 bases and J 8 bases; nucleotides not matched to a gene: 7. The CDR3 loop spans 15 amino acids. The CDR3 reads CASSERAGGPDEQFF. Here the CDR3 DNA reads TGTGCCAGCAGTGAACGTGCGGGAGGGCCGGATGAGCAGTTCTTC.

The chain couples TRBV28 to TRBJ2-7; tentative D call: TRBD2 (6 bases). V gave up 3 bases and J gave up 3 bases, with 12 bases separating them. CDR1 is MDHEN and CDR2 is SYDVKM in the germline V gene. This CDR3 region has 14 residues. The CDR3 region has the DNA TGTGCCAGCAGTTTCGGGACTTCATTCTACGAGCAGTACTTC. Its translation is CASSFGTSFYEQYF.

The sample holds a few counts of this clonotype. The V call is TRBV15, the J call TRBJ2-2; TRBD2 matches at 10 bases. The V gene's germline CDR1 is LNHNV and CDR2 YYDKDF (reference sequence). J was trimmed by 4 bases and V by 5 bases; bases with no gene match: 7. The CDR3 is made up of 16 amino acids. Here the CDR3 DNA reads TGTGCCACCAGCCGGGGACGGACTAGCGGCACCGGGGAGCTGTTTTTT. Its translation is CATSRGRTSGTGELFF.

The chain uses TRBV29-1 and TRBJ1-2; D ambiguous. Trimming removed 2 bases at V and 0 bases at J, with 7 bases between. CDR1 and CDR2 from the germline V gene are SQVTM and ANQGSEA. The CDR3 has 13 residues. The CDR3 is CSVEQLANYGYTF. Written as DNA, the CDR3 is TGCAGCGTTGAACAGTTAGCTAACTATGGCTACACCTTC.

This clonotype appeared many times. This chain links TRBV11-2 with TRBJ2-5; 14 bases align to TRBD2. The CDR3 loop spans 16 amino acids. Germline CDR1 is SGHAT and CDR2 is FQNNGV. V lost 5 bases to trimming and J lost 4 bases; unmatched junction nucleotides: 6. CDR3 coding DNA: TGTGCCAGCAGCCCGCTTGGGACTAGCGGGAGAGAGACCCAGTACTTC. This codes for CASSPLGTSGRETQYF.

The chain employs TRBV7-2 and TRBJ1-6; weak D call: TRBD1 (6 bases). The CDR3 has 14 amino acids. Germline CDR1 reads SGHTA; CDR2 reads FQGNSA. Trimming left V 5 bases short and J 6 bases short, with 11 bases between. CDR3 protein: CASSQGQPNSPLHF. The CDR3 DNA is TGTGCCAGCAGCCAAGGACAGCCTAATTCACCCCTCCACTTT. Complete variable domain (other parts from reference TRBV7-2 and TRBJ1-6): GAGVSQSPSNKVTEKGKDVELRCDPISGHTALYWYRQSLGQGLEFLIYFQGNSAPDKSGLPSDRFSAERTGGSVSTLTIQRTQQEDSAVYLCASSQGQPNSPLHFGNGTRLTVT.

Many counts were recorded for this clonotype. The V call is TRBV6-5, the J call TRBJ2-7, with TRBD2 matching 15 bases. Losses at the gene ends were 6 bases for V and 8 bases for J; bases not matched to a gene: 5. The CDR3 covers 14 residues. Germline loops: CDR1 MNHEY, CDR2 SVGAGI. In DNA form, the CDR3 reads TGTGCCAGCAGAGACGGGACTAGCGGGAGGAAGCAGTACTTC. It is translated as CASRDGTSGRKQYF.

The chain carries TRBV5-6 and TRBJ2-5; 9 nucleotides align to TRBD1. The CDR3 sequence is 14 residues long. V lost 4 bases and J lost 3; bases outside the gene matches: 4. The germline V gene encodes CDR1 SGHDT and CDR2 YYEEEE. This CDR3 is CASSRTGAEETQYF. In DNA, the CDR3 is TGTGCCAGCAGCCGGACAGGGGCCGAAGAGACCCAGTACTTC.

This clonotype has just a few counts. The rearrangement uses TRBV28 and TRBJ2-5, with 7 positions matching TRBD2. The CDR3 totals 18 residues. Losses at the gene ends were 10 bases for V and 5 bases for J; bases not matched to a gene: 25. CDR1 and CDR2 from the germline V gene are MDHEN and SYDVKM. The CDR3 coding sequence is TGTGCCATCTCGCTTCCCCAAGCGGGAAGGAGGTCCTCGGAGACCCAGTACTTC. Protein sequence: CAISLPQAGRRSSETQYF.